Detailed here is one T cell receptor (beta chain). The germline V gene has CDR1 MNHNS and CDR2 SASEGT. CDR3 length equals 13 residues. Trimming stripped 4 bases from V and 4 bases from J, with 11 bases between. This sample was taken from a study of cytomegalovirus exposure and HLA in healthy donors. Sequencing was performed with immunoSEQ multiplex PCR; in TCRdb, only in-frame clones are kept and a portion is missing. The data hold fewer than 120,000 clones, with around nine tenths observed a single time. V usage is TRBV6-1 and J usage is TRBJ2-7; the D gene is possibly TRBD1 (6 bases). This receptor was taken from a woman aged 25 to 39 in good health and CMV-seropositive. Sequenced: PBMCs. The CDR3 sequence: CASSGQAKYEQYF. The CDR3 nucleotides read TGTGCCAGCAGTGGACAGGCGAAATACGAGCAGTACTTC.